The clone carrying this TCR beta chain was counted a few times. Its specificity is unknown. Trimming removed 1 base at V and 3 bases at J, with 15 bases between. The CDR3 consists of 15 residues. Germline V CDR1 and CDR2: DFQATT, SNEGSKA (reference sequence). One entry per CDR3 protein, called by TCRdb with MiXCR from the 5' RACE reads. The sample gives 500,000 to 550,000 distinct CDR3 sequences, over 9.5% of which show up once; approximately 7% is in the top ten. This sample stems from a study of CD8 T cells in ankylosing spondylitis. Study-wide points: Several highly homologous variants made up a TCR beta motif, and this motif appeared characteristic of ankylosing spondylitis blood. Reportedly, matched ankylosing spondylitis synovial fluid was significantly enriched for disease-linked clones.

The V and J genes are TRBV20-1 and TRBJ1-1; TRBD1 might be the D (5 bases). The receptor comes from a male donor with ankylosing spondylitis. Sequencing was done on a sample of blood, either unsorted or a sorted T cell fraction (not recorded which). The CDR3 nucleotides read TGCAGTGCTAGAGGCGAGTCAGGGAGCTACACTGAAGCTTTCTTT. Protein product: CSARGESGSYTEAFF.